Listed below are T cell receptor beta chains from one sample, sequenced in a study of T cell repertoires in cytomegalovirus infection. TCRdb used MiXCR to reprocess the reads, holding one entry per CDR3 protein. The data contain about 160,000 distinct CDR3 sequences, about 22% of them seen just once; the ten biggest clones take up 25%. These receptors have no identified antigens. The starting material was CD8+ T cells from cultured PBMCs, obtained from culture after CMV antigen stimulation. The receptors here all came from a human donor in good health (CMV status not recorded). Some clones in this sample may be carry-over from other donors' samples. Both conserved end residues are part of each CDR3. A D gene is named only where the DNA matches it firmly. Clone size is not always given. Where it is, it says once, few, many or a class for expanded clones.

many	TRBJ1-5	TRBD1	TRBV20-1	TGCAGTGCTAGAGACAGGGGGCCCCTTAGCAATCAGCCCCAGCATTTT	CSARDRGPLSNQPQHF
many	TRBJ2-7	TRBD1	TRBV7-9	TGTGCCAGCAGCTTAATTGCGGGACAGGGGGGATACGAGCAGTACTTC	CASSLIAGQGGYEQYF
NA	TRBJ2-7	NA	TRBV6-2/TRBV6-3	TGTGCCAGCAGTGGGGACGGCGACTACGAGCAGTACTTC	CASSGDGDYEQYF
NA	TRBJ1-1	NA	TRBV19	TGTGCCAGCTCGTCCCTTCCTACTAACACTGAAGCTTTCTTT	CASSSLPTNTEAFF
few	TRBJ2-3	TRBD1	TRBV6-6	TGTGCCAGCACCTCAGAGGACAGGTTCACAGATACGCAGTATTTT	CASTSEDRFTDTQYF
NA	TRBJ2-7	NA	TRBV7-2	TGTGCCAGCAGCCCTGAAAAGGACTACGAGCAGTACTTC	CASSPEKDYEQYF
few	TRBJ1-5	NA	TRBV7-8	TGTGCCAGCAGCTTAAATTCCGGGGTAGGCAATCAGCCCCAGCATTTT	CASSLNSGVGNQPQHF
NA	TRBJ2-1	NA	TRBV7-8	TGTGCCAGCAGCCCTGAGGCGGGGGCAAGGAATGAGCAGTTCTTC	CASSPEAGARNEQFF
NA	TRBJ2-2	NA	TRBV4-1	TGCGCCAGCAGCCCCCAGGGGAACGGGGAGCTGTTTTTT	CASSPQGNGELFF
NA	TRBJ2-2	NA	TRBV7-2	TGTGCCAGCTGGGGCGGCGGGGAGCTGTTTTTT	CASWGGGELFF
few	TRBJ1-1	NA	TRBV12-3/TRBV12-4	TGTGCCAGCAGCCCTGGTCTGTGGGAAGCTTTCTTT	CASSPGLWEAFF
NA	TRBJ2-2	TRBD2	TRBV27	TGTGCCAGCACTGGAGAGCGGGGTCGAACCGGGGAGCTGTTTTTT	CASTGERGRTGELFF
many	TRBJ1-2	NA	TRBV19	TGTGCCAGTAGTATTGAGGGGGGCGCGTCTGGCTACACCTTC	CASSIEGGASGYTF
NA	TRBJ2-1	TRBD2	TRBV7-9	TGTGCCAGCAGCTTGGATTACGGGACTAGGGAGCAGTTCTTC	CASSLDYGTREQFF
few	TRBJ2-5	NA	TRBV27	TGTGCCAGCGGTTCCGGAGAGACCCAGTACTTC	CASGSGETQYF
few	TRBJ2-1	NA	TRBV7-9	TGTGCCAGCAGCTTCGGGGCTAGCGCCCACAATGAGCAGTTCTTC	CASSFGASAHNEQFF
NA	TRBJ1-5	TRBD1	TRBV27	TGTGCCAGCAGTGGGGACAGGGGGCGTCAGCCCCAGCATTTT	CASSGDRGRQPQHF
NA	TRBJ1-1	NA	TRBV28	TGTGCCACTCAGAATGAGGTGAACACTGAAGCTTTCTTT	CATQNEVNTEAFF
few	TRBJ2-2	TRBD1	TRBV24-1	TGTGCCACCAGTCGAGACAGGGACGCCGGGGAGCTGTTTTTT	CATSRDRDAGELFF
NA	TRBJ2-1	NA	TRBV7-2	TGTGCCAGCAGCCCCGGGGGCAGAAGCTCCTACAATGAGCAGTTCTTC	CASSPGGRSSYNEQFF
NA	TRBJ2-1	TRBD2	TRBV4-3	TGCGCCAGCAGCCAAGATGGAGCGGGGGGGCCCAATGAGCAGTTCTTC	CASSQDGAGGPNEQFF
NA	TRBJ2-7	TRBD2	TRBV20-1	TGCAGTGCTAGAGAAGCTAGCGGGGTATACTACGAGCAGTACTTC	CSAREASGVYYEQYF
few	TRBJ2-4	NA	TRBV5-6	TGTGCCAGCAGCTTGGAGGGCCTAGAAAACATTCAGTACTTC	CASSLEGLENIQYF
few	TRBJ1-1	NA	TRBV4-1	TGCGCCAGCAGCCAAGAAACCCATTTGAACACTGAAGCTTTCTTT	CASSQETHLNTEAFF